Each of the 7 T cell receptor beta chains below was sequenced from the same sample in a study of blood T cell repertoires in COVID-19. Only in-frame clones appear in the TCRdb table, and some are missing; sequencing was by immunoSEQ multiplex PCR. The table shows about 210,000 clones, with under 90% occurring only once. Sequenced material: PBMCs or T cells enriched from blood (not recorded which). The source is a woman between 50 and 59 years old with acute COVID-19.

This chain links TRBV19 with TRBJ1-5; D perhaps matches TRBD1 (6 bases). CDR1 and CDR2 from the germline V gene are LNHDA and SQIVND (reference sequence). The ends were cut back, 11 bases at V and 4 bases at J, with 15 bases in the middle. This CDR3 contains 13 residues. DNA for the CDR3: TGTGCCTCGAAAACAGGGCAAAATCAGCCCCAGCATTTT. Translated, it gives CASKTGQNQPQHF.

The chain carries TRBV28 and TRBJ2-3; TRBD1 agrees at 7 bases. This CDR3 is built from 17 residues. With V trimmed by 4 bases and J by 6 bases, 16 bases remained unmatched. The V gene's germline CDR1 is MDHEN and CDR2 SYDVKM. The CDR3, as DNA: TGTGCCAGCAGTTCACCCTTCCGGGACAGTGGAAGGGATACGCAGTATTTT. It codes for CASSSPFRDSGRDTQYF.

In DNA, the CDR3 is TGTGCCAGCAGAGGGCAGGGCTACAATGAGCAGTTCTTC. Its translation: CASRGQGYNEQFF. The chain uses TRBV3-1 (or the pseudogene TRBV3-2) and TRBJ2-1, with TRBD1 as a possible D gene (5 bases). This CDR3 region has 13 residues. Germline-derived CDR1 and CDR2 are LGHDT and YNNKEL (reference sequence). Trimming cost V 6 bases and J 3 bases, with 9 bases left between them.

The CDR3 spells CASSYVDRGLDEQYF. In nucleotides, the CDR3 is TGTGCCAGCAGTTACGTCGACAGGGGATTAGACGAGCAGTACTTC. The chain is built from TRBV6-2 or TRBV6-3 and TRBJ2-7; 8 bases agree with TRBD1. Looked up from germline, CDR1 is MNHEY and CDR2 is SVGEGT. The CDR3 is 15 amino acids. Losses at the gene ends were 2 bases for V and 5 bases for J; bases not matched to a gene: 8.

The chain combines TRBV10-3 with TRBJ1-2; a possible D gene is TRBD1 (6 bases). The V gene's germline CDR1 is ENHRY and CDR2 SYGVKD. The CDR3 covers 13 residues. The germline V and J ends were trimmed by 6 bases and 2 bases, with 10 bases remaining between them. The CDR3 region is CAIRGTQNYGYTF. In DNA, the CDR3 is TGTGCCATCAGAGGGACACAAAACTATGGCTACACCTTC.

Only one count was recorded for this clone. The gene calls are TRBV4-2 and TRBJ1-2; D is uncertain. The V gene's germline CDR1 is LGHNA and CDR2 YNFKEQ. This CDR3 contains 17 residues. Trimming cost V 0 bases and J 4 bases, with 18 bases left between them. CDR3 bases: TGTGCCAGCAGCCAAGATACGACTGTACGATCTAGCTATGGCTACACCTTC. Its protein is CASSQDTTVRSSYGYTF.

This clone was observed a handful of times. The chain carries TRBV24-1 and TRBJ1-4, with 10 bases fitting TRBD1. Germline assignment: CDR1 KGHDR and CDR2 SFDVKD. The V and J ends lost 4 bases and 7 bases, in that order; junction bases with no gene match: 11. There are 17 residues in the CDR3. The CDR3 is CATSDSVGTGVSEKLFF. The CDR3 coding sequence is TGTGCCACCAGTGACTCGGTAGGGACAGGGGTGAGTGAAAAACTGTTTTTT.